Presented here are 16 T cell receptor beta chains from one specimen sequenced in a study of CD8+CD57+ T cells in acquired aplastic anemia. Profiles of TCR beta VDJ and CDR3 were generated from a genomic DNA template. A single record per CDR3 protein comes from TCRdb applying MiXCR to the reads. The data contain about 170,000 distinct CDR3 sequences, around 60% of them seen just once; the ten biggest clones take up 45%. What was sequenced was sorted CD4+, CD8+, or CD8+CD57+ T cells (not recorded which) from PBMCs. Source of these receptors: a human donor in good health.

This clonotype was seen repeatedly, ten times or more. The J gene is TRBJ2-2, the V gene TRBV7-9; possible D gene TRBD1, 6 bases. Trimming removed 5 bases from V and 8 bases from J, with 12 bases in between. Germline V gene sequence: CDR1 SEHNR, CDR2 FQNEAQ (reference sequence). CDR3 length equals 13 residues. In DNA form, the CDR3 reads TGTGCCAGCAGCCACAGGGATTTGGGGGAGCTGTTTTTT. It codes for CASSHRDLGELFF.

The CDR3 sequence: CASSQGRGGDSPLHF. The DNA of the CDR3 is TGCGCCAGCAGCCAAGGGCGGGGCGGGGATTCACCCCTCCACTTT. The rearrangement links TRBV4-3 to TRBJ1-6; possibly TRBD1 for D (5 bases). Germline loops: CDR1 LGHNA, CDR2 YSLEER. With 1 base removed from V and 8 bases from J, the gap between germline ends came to 12 bases. The CDR3 is 15 amino acids.

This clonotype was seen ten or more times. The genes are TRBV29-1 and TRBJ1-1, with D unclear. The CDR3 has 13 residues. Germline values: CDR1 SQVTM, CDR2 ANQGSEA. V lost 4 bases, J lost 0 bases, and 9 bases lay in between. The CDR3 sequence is CSVGVGLNTEAFF. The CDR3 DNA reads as TGCAGCGTTGGAGTCGGATTGAACACTGAAGCTTTCTTT.

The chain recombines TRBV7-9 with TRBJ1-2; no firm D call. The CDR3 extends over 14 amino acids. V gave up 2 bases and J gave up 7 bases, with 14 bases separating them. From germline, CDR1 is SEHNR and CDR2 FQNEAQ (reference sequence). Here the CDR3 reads CASSLLGGIGGYTF. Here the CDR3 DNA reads TGTGCCAGCAGCTTACTCGGCGGCATCGGTGGCTACACCTTC.

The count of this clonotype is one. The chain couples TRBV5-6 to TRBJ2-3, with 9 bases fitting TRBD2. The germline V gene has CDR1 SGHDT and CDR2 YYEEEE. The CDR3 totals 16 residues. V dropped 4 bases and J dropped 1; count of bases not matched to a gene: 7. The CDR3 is CASSPRGRARTDTQYF. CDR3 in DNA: TGTGCCAGCAGCCCCCGCGGGAGGGCTCGCACAGATACGCAGTATTTT.

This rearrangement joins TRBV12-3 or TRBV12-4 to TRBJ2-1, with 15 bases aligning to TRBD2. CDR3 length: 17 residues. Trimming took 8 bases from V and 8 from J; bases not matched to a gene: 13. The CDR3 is CASFDPVGLAGGYEQFF. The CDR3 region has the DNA TGTGCCAGCTTCGACCCCGTGGGACTAGCGGGAGGCTATGAGCAGTTCTTC.

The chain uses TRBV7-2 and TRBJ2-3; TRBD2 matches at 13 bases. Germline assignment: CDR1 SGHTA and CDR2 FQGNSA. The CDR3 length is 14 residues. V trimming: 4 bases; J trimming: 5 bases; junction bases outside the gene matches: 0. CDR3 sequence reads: CASSWTSGGDTQYF. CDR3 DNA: TGTGCCAGCAGCTGGACTAGCGGGGGAGATACGCAGTATTTT.

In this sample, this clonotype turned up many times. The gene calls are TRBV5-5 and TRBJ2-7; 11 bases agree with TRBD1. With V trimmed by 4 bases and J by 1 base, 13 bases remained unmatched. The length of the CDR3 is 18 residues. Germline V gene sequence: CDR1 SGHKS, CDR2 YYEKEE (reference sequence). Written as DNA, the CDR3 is TGTGCCAGCAGCCACGTCCCGGGACAGGGGGGAGCTTCCTACGAGCAGTACTTC. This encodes CASSHVPGQGGASYEQYF. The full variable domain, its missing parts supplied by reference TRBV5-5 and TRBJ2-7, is DAGVTQSPTHLIKTRGQQVTLRCSPISGHKSVSWYQQVLGQGPQFIFQYYEKEERGRGNFPDRFSARQFPNYSSELNVNALLLGDSALYLCASSHVPGQGGASYEQYFGPGTRLTVT.

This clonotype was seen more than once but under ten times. The CDR3 DNA is TGTGCCTCGCGGTCCGAACCCACAGAAGCTTTCTTT. Translated: CASRSEPTEAFF. The chain combines TRBV2 with TRBJ1-1; D gene uncertain. CDR3 length: 12 residues. Germline assignment: CDR1 SNHLY and CDR2 FYNNEI. V was cut by 11 bases and J by 8 bases, with 18 bases left in between.

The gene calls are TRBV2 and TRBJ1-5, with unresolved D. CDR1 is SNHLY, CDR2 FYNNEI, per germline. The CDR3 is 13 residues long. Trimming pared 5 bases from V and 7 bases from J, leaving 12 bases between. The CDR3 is CASSPGLWQPQHF. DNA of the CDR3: TGTGCCAGCAGTCCCGGTCTTTGGCAGCCCCAGCATTTT.

CDR3 bases: TGTGCCAGCAGTTACCCGTCTGTCAGGGTCTTGATGGCTGAAGCTTTCTTT. Its translation: CASSYPSVRVLMAEAFF. The rearrangement joins TRBV6-2 or TRBV6-3 to TRBJ1-1; weak D call: TRBD1 (5 bases). Between the trimmed V and J ends, which lost 2 bases and 6 bases, there was a span of 22 bases. CDR1 is MNHEY and CDR2 is SVGEGT in the germline V gene. This CDR3 has 17 amino acids.

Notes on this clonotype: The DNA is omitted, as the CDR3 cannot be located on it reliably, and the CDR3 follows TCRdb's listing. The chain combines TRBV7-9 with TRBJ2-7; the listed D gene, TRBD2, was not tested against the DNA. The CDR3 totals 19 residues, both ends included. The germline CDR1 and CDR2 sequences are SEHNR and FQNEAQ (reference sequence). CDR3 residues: CASSFYICSASRRTNEQYF.

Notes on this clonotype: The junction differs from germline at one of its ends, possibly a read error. The chain's CDR3 is CAASNEGVGSYNEQFF. CDR3 bases: TGTGCCGCCAGCAACGAAGGGGTCGGCTCCTACAATGAGCAGTTCTTC. The rearrangement links TRBV15 to TRBJ2-1, with D possibly TRBD1 on 5 matching bases. CDR1 LNHNV and CDR2 YYDKDF come from the germline V gene (reference sequence). This CDR3 region has 16 residues.

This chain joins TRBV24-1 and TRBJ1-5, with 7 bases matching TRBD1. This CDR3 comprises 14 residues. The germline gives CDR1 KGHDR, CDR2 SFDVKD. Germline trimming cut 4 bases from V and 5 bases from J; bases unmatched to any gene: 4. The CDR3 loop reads CATSDDRADQPQHF. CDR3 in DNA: TGTGCCACCAGTGACGACAGGGCAGATCAGCCCCAGCATTTT.

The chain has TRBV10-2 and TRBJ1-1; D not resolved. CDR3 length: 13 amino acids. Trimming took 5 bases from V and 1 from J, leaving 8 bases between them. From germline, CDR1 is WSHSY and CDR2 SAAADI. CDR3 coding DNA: TGCGCCAGCAGTACTAAAAGGAACACTGAAGCTTTCTTT. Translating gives CASSTKRNTEAFF.

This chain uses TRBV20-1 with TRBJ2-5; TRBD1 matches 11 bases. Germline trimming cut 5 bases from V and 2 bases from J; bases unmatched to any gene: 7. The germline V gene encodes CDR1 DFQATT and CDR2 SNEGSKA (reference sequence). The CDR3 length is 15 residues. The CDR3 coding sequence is TGCAGTGCTTCATACCGGGACAGGGGGCAAGAGACCCAGTACTTC. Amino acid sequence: CSASYRDRGQETQYF.